Presented here are 17 T cell receptor beta chains from one specimen sequenced in a study of cytomegalovirus exposure and HLA in healthy donors. Both 60 Vbeta primers and 13 Jbeta primers went into the PCR. Generated by immunoSEQ multiplex PCR, the TCRdb table keeps only in-frame clones and is missing some. The data contain 140,000 to 150,000 clones, 75% to 80% of them singletons. Sample: PBMCs. These receptor sequences come from a woman between 18 and 29 years old in good health and CMV-seropositive.

The chain links TRBV19 to TRBJ2-2; tentatively, D is TRBD1 (6 bases). V was trimmed by 6 bases and J by 2 bases, leaving 13 bases between them. This CDR3 is 15 amino acids long. Germline CDR1 is LNHDA and CDR2 is SQIVND (reference sequence). CDR3 sequence: CASRNRVRNTGELFF. The CDR3 region has the DNA TGTGCCAGTAGGAACAGGGTTAGAAACACCGGGGAGCTGTTTTTT.

The chain combines TRBV18 with TRBJ1-1; D ambiguous. The CDR3 contains 12 residues. Germline V lookup: CDR1 KGHSH, CDR2 LQKENI. V lost 6 bases and J lost 6, with 11 bases in between. CDR3 in DNA: TGTGCCAGCTCCAGACAACTAGCTGAAGCTTTCTTT. Protein product: CASSRQLAEAFF.

The genes are TRBV4-2 and TRBJ1-1; possible D gene TRBD1, 6 bases. Germline V gene lookup returns CDR1 LGHNA and CDR2 YNFKEQ. The germline V and J ends were trimmed by 0 bases and 0 bases, with 11 bases remaining between them. This CDR3 has 16 amino acids. Here the CDR3 DNA reads TGTGCCAGCAGCCAAGACCCCGGACAGTTGAACACTGAAGCTTTCTTT. This encodes CASSQDPGQLNTEAFF.

The chain carries TRBV30 and TRBJ1-5, with 7 bases aligning to TRBD1. V lost 0 bases and J lost 4; bases outside the gene matches: 9. The CDR3 extends over 16 amino acids. From germline, CDR1 is GTSNPN and CDR2 SVGIG (reference sequence). CDR3: CAWSVRRGRGNQPQHF. CDR3 DNA sequence: TGTGCCTGGAGTGTACGGAGGGGGCGCGGGAATCAGCCCCAGCATTTT.

This clone has just a few counts. CDR3 sequence reads: CASSLAQGPIAGNTIYF. DNA of the CDR3: TGTGCCAGCAGCTTAGCCCAGGGTCCCATTGCTGGAAACACCATATATTTT. The chain joins TRBV7-9 to TRBJ1-3; maybe TRBD1 (5 bases). The V gene lost 0 bases and the J gene lost 2 bases, with 14 bases spanning the gap. CDR1 SEHNR and CDR2 FQNEAQ come from the germline V gene (reference sequence). The CDR3 covers 17 residues.

The chain carries TRBV7-8 and TRBJ2-2; perhaps TRBD2 as D (5 bases). The CDR3 is 15 amino acids. V was trimmed by 5 bases and J by 3 bases, leaving 13 bases between them. The germline CDR1 and CDR2 sequences are SGHVS and FQNEAQ. In nucleotides, the CDR3 is TGTGCCAGCAGCCCTAGCACCAGGTACACCGGGGAGCTGTTTTTT. Translating gives CASSPSTRYTGELFF.

This clone showed up just a few times. This CDR3 is CASRSGTGNYEQYF. CDR3 nucleotides: TGTGCCAGCAGGTCCGGGACAGGGAACTACGAGCAGTACTTC. This chain joins TRBV2 and TRBJ2-7, with 9 bases identical to TRBD1. This CDR3 spans 14 amino acids. Germline V gene sequence: CDR1 SNHLY, CDR2 FYNNEI. V was pared by 6 bases and J by 3 bases, with 6 bases of the junction left unmatched.

The chain couples TRBV5-1 to TRBJ1-4; TRBD1 aligns across 10 bases. Germline lookup yields CDR1 SGHRS and CDR2 YFSETQ. V lost 2 bases, J lost 8 bases, and 9 bases stayed unmatched. This CDR3 has 16 amino acids. The CDR3 DNA reads TGCGCCAGCAGCTTACCCGGGACAGGGGTAGGAGAAAAACTGTTTTTT. It specifies CASSLPGTGVGEKLFF.

This chain connects TRBV7-8 to TRBJ1-1; 7 bases line up with TRBD1. Germline V CDR1 and CDR2: SGHVS, FQNEAQ. The CDR3 totals 13 residues. The trim removed 5 bases at V and 9 bases at J, leaving 9 bases unmatched. The CDR3 loop reads CASSQRQGLKAFF. In DNA, the CDR3 is TGTGCCAGCAGCCAGAGACAGGGCCTGAAAGCTTTCTTT. The full variable domain, in which reference TRBV7-8 and TRBJ1-1 provide the parts outside the CDR3, is GAGVSQSPRYKVAKRGQDVALRCDPISGHVSLFWYQQALGQGPEFLTYFQNEAQLDKSGLPSDRFFAERPEGSVSTLKIQRTQQEDSAVYLCASSQRQGLKAFFGQGTRLTVV.

The chain couples TRBV9 to TRBJ1-2; no firm D call. From germline, CDR1 is SGDLS and CDR2 YYNGEE. This CDR3 has 16 residues. The V end lost 0 bases, the J end lost 1 base, and 13 bases lay between the germline ends. The DNA of the CDR3 is TGTGCCAGCAGCGTAGCCGGCTCTCTAGGTAACTATGGCTACACCTTC. Protein sequence: CASSVAGSLGNYGYTF.

J is TRBJ1-3 and V is TRBV2; the match to TRBD1 covers 9 bases. Germline V gene data show CDR1 as SNHLY and CDR2 as FYNNEI. The V and J ends lost 2 bases and 2 bases, in that order; junction bases with no gene match: 4. The CDR3 is made up of 16 amino acids. The CDR3 here is CASSETGGFTGNTIYF. CDR3 coding DNA: TGTGCCAGCAGTGAAACAGGGGGCTTCACTGGAAACACCATATATTTT.

The gene calls are TRBV11-2 and TRBJ2-7; possibly TRBD2 for D (6 bases). Germline CDR1 is SGHAT and CDR2 is FQNNGV. The V end lost 2 bases, the J end lost 0 bases, and 23 bases lay between the germline ends. CDR3 length: 19 amino acids. CDR3 bases: TGTGCCAGCAGCTTAATGGAGGGGTTGGGGCGGCAGAACTCCTACGAGCAGTACTTC. Translation: CASSLMEGLGRQNSYEQYF.

This clone was counted between two and nine times. The chain uses TRBV5-4 and TRBJ2-2; 15 positions agree with TRBD2. After removal of 4 bases from V and 4 bases from J, the junction contained 11 bases not matched to a gene. Germline CDR1 and CDR2: SGHNT and YYREEE (reference sequence). This CDR3 has 19 amino acids. Written as DNA, the CDR3 is TGTGCCAGCAGCAGAGCGGGGGGGACTAGCGGGGGGCCCACCGGGGAGCTGTTTTTT. Translating it yields CASSRAGGTSGGPTGELFF. The whole variable domain, filled in from reference TRBV5-4 and TRBJ2-2, reads ETGVTQSPTHLIKTRGQQVTLRCSSQSGHNTVSWYQQALGQGPQFIFQYYREEENGRGNFPPRFSGLQFPNYSSELNVNALELDDSALYLCASSRAGGTSGGPTGELFFGEGSRLTVL.

This chain uses TRBV6-5 with TRBJ1-3, with D perhaps TRBD1 (6 bases). The CDR3 contains 16 residues. Per germline, CDR1 MNHEY and CDR2 SVGAGI. With 2 bases removed from V and 2 bases from J, the gap between germline ends came to 13 bases. The CDR3 spells CASSYMSGGPGNTIYF. DNA of the CDR3: TGTGCCAGCAGTTACATGTCGGGGGGCCCTGGAAACACCATATATTTT.

The table lists this clone with a few counts. Other nucleotide sequences from this sample produce the same CDR3. The chain carries TRBV5-1 and TRBJ1-1; D may be TRBD1 (6 bases). With 4 bases removed from V and 3 bases from J, the gap between germline ends came to 7 bases. The germline gives CDR1 SGHRS, CDR2 YFSETQ. The CDR3 sequence is 12 residues long. In DNA, the CDR3 is TGCGCCAGCAGCACAGGGTACACTGAAGCTTTCTTT. This translates into CASSTGYTEAFF.

The chain uses TRBV5-1 and TRBJ2-1, with TRBD2 as a possible D gene (6 bases). The CDR3 consists of 15 residues. CDR1 is SGHRS and CDR2 is YFSETQ in the germline V gene. V was shortened by 6 bases and J by 2 bases, with 15 bases between the two germline ends. CDR3 nucleotide sequence: TGCGCCAGCAATCGGGACGGGGGACCCTACAATGAGCAGTTCTTC. Amino acids: CASNRDGGPYNEQFF.

This clone was counted between two and nine times. The rearrangement joins TRBV4-3 to TRBJ1-6; 8 bases are shared with TRBD1. CDR3 length: 14 amino acids. Looked up from germline, CDR1 is LGHNA and CDR2 is YSLEER. The junction had 1 base not matched to a gene; V was cut back by 0 bases and J by 9 bases. The CDR3 loop is CASSQEGQGSPLHF. Here the CDR3 DNA reads TGCGCCAGCAGCCAAGAAGGACAGGGTTCACCCCTCCACTTT.